Presented here are 2 T cell receptor beta chains from one specimen sequenced in a study of beta chain features in type 1 diabetes. Expressed TCRB transcripts were sequenced after all isolated RNA was converted to cDNA. TCRdb's copy holds only in-frame clones and misses some; the assay was immunoSEQ multiplex PCR. The repertoire holds approximately 340,000 clones, with roughly 16% as singletons. Sequenced: naive CD4+ T cells from blood. These receptor sequences come from a woman younger than 30 in good health.

This clone showed up just a few times. The rearrangement joins TRBV19 to TRBJ2-7, with D possibly matching TRBD2 (6 bases). The CDR3 covers 14 residues. Trimming pared 3 bases from V and 0 bases from J, leaving 9 bases between. Germline CDR1 is LNHDA and CDR2 is SQIVND (reference sequence). The CDR3 sequence: CASSISGDSYEQYF. The CDR3 region has the DNA TGTGCCAGTAGTATTAGCGGCGACTCCTACGAGCAGTACTTC.

This clone was counted between two and nine times. V is TRBV18 and J is TRBJ2-7, with 7 bases matching TRBD1. V was pared by 3 bases and J by 4 bases, with 6 bases of the junction left unmatched. Looked up from germline, CDR1 is KGHSH and CDR2 is LQKENI. This CDR3 is 14 amino acids long. The CDR3 sequence: CASSPRDRLYEQYF. The DNA for the CDR3 is TGTGCCAGCTCACCTAGGGACAGACTGTACGAGCAGTACTTC.